The source of this T cell receptor beta chain is a study of T cell responses to AZD1222 COVID-19 vaccine. In this sample, this clone turned up once. Here immunoSEQ multiplex PCR was the method, and the copy in TCRdb shows in-frame clones only, minus some. The sample contains roughly 120,000 clones, 93% of which appear only once. The source is an adult in good health. This specimen consisted of peripheral blood, obtained on day 0 of AZD1222 vaccination.

In DNA, the CDR3 is TGCAGCGTTGTCCCTCAGGGTGTCGCCTATGGCTACACCTTC. As protein: CSVVPQGVAYGYTF. The chain couples TRBV29-1 to TRBJ1-2; D may be TRBD1 (5 bases). Looked up from germline, CDR1 is SQVTM and CDR2 is ANQGSEA. This CDR3 is 14 amino acids long. V lost 4 bases and J lost 4, with 16 bases in between.